This T cell receptor (beta chain) is from a study of OX40 agonist ivuxolimab in advanced cancers. At the level of the study: Three patients got partial responses; one had hepatocellular carcinoma and two had cutaneous melanoma.

The method was immunoSEQ multiplex PCR; TCRdb's version includes in-frame clones alone and lacks a portion of them. The sample carries fewer than 75,000 clones, roughly nine tenths recorded once. The CDR3 totals 11 residues. CDR1 DFQATT and CDR2 SNEGSKA come from the germline V gene (reference sequence). In the case of this clone: At one end, the junction sequence differs from germline, possibly due to a read error.

The V and J genes are TRBV20-1 and TRBJ1-2; tentative D call: TRBD1 (6 bases). This sample comprised CD4+ or CD8+ T cells sorted from blood, obtained in a trial of the OX40 agonist ivuxolimab. This sequence was found in an adult with an advanced solid tumor such as melanoma, head and neck, liver or kidney cancer. Here the CDR3 reads CSARGTGRIGF. The CDR3 region has the DNA TGCAGTGCTAGGGGTACAGGGAGGATCGGCTTC.